Listed here are 20 T cell receptor beta chains from one sample, sequenced in a study of blood T cell repertoires in COVID-19. The repertoire was sequenced with immunoSEQ multiplex PCR; TCRdb's copy has only in-frame clones and lacks some. The data hold 150,000 to 200,000 clones, with roughly 89% observed a single time. Sequenced input: peripheral blood. These receptors were taken from a woman aged 60 to 75 who had recovered from COVID-19.

The V call is TRBV21-1, the J call TRBJ1-4; whether TRBD1, the table's D call, matches the DNA was not checked. TRBV21-1 is tagged as a pseudogene. The CDR3 has 15 amino acids. The DNA of the CDR3 is TGTGCCAGCAGCGCACACAGGGAGAGATATGAAAAACTGTTTTTT. This sequence encodes CASSAHRERYEKLFF.

This chain joins TRBV11-2 and TRBJ1-3; D call uncertain. The CDR3 covers 15 residues. Per germline, CDR1 SGHAT and CDR2 FQNNGV. Deletions cut 1 base from V and 7 bases from J, with 14 bases between. CDR3: CASSLAAAAGNTIYF. Here the CDR3 DNA reads TGTGCCAGCAGCTTAGCGGCAGCCGCCGGGAACACCATATATTTT.

This clone was seen only once. The gene calls are TRBV5-1 and TRBJ2-7, with D maybe TRBD1 (5 bases). The V gene's germline CDR1 is SGHRS and CDR2 YFSETQ. The CDR3 is 13 residues long. The V and J ends lost 0 bases and 7 bases respectively, with 11 bases between them. The CDR3 here is CASSLAVQGEQYF. DNA for the CDR3: TGCGCCAGCAGCTTGGCCGTGCAGGGTGAGCAGTACTTC.

V is TRBV15 and J is TRBJ1-5, with 9 bases matching TRBD1. The V gene's germline CDR1 is LNHNV and CDR2 YYDKDF (reference sequence). The junction had 10 bases not matched to a gene; V was cut back by 4 bases and J by 9 bases. CDR3 length: 15 residues. CDR3 in DNA: TGTGCCACCAGCAACACGGACAGGGGATTTTCGCCCCAGCATTTT. Encoded protein: CATSNTDRGFSPQHF.

J is TRBJ2-3 and V is TRBV19, with no clear D. The CDR3 consists of 13 residues. Between the trimmed V and J ends, which lost 11 bases and 2 bases, there was a span of 14 bases. Germline V gene lookup returns CDR1 LNHDA and CDR2 SQIVND (reference sequence). Here the CDR3 reads CAVTTTSTDTQYF. CDR3 in DNA: TGTGCCGTAACGACAACCTCCACAGATACGCAGTATTTT.

Turning to this clone: Compared with germline, one end of the junction differs, possibly owing to a read error. The chain employs TRBV10-3 and TRBJ1-6, with unresolved D. Germline CDR1 and CDR2: ENHRY and SYGVKD. This CDR3 comprises 15 residues. CDR3 amino acids: CAISESGPEHSPLHF. Here the CDR3 DNA reads TGTGCCATCAGTGAGTCTGGTCCTGAGCATTCCCCCCTCCACTTT.

V gene TRBV25-1 combines with J gene TRBJ2-7, with 10 bases lining up with TRBD2. CDR3 length: 13 amino acids. V was pared by 11 bases and J by 5 bases, with 9 bases of the junction left unmatched. The germline V gene encodes CDR1 MGHDK and CDR2 SYGVNS. The chain's CDR3 is CAGSGGNDDEQYF. DNA of the CDR3: TGTGCCGGTAGCGGGGGGAACGACGACGAGCAGTACTTC.

The V gene is TRBV19, the J gene TRBJ2-2; D ambiguous. V shed 3 bases and J shed 6 bases, with 8 bases lying between them. The germline CDR1 and CDR2 sequences are LNHDA and SQIVND (reference sequence). The CDR3 is made up of 13 amino acids. CDR3 in DNA: TGTGCCAGTAGTATTTCGGTGGCCGGGGAGCTGTTTTTT. Translated, it gives CASSISVAGELFF.

In this sample, this clone turned up once. The V gene is TRBV15, the J gene TRBJ1-1; no firm D call. V dropped 6 bases and J dropped 4 bases, with 12 bases sitting between them. The CDR3 loop spans 13 amino acids. Germline V lookup: CDR1 LNHNV, CDR2 YYDKDF (reference sequence). CDR3 sequence (DNA): TGTGCCACCAGTCAAAACCCGGGCACTGAAGCTTTCTTT. This codes for CATSQNPGTEAFF.

This clone was observed once. V usage is TRBV3-1 (or the pseudogene TRBV3-2) and J usage is TRBJ1-2; D is possibly TRBD1 (5 bases). CDR1 and CDR2 (germline): LGHDT, YNNKEL (reference sequence). The CDR3 contains 14 residues. Trimming took off 3 bases at V and 4 bases at J, with 12 bases between the two ends. The CDR3 DNA reads as TGTGCCAGCAGCCAGGGTCAGGGTGGCTATGGCTACACCTTC. Translating gives CASSQGQGGYGYTF.

The chain has TRBV10-1 and TRBJ1-5, with 8 positions matching TRBD1. This CDR3 has 15 amino acids. The V segment lost 3 bases and the J segment 7 bases; nucleotides outside the gene matches: 8. CDR1 is WNHNN and CDR2 is SYGVQD in the germline V gene (reference sequence). For the CDR3, the DNA is TGCGCCAGCAGTGATGCAGGGGGCGCTCCCCAGCCCCAGCATTTT. Translated: CASSDAGGAPQPQHF.

The chain recombines TRBV25-1 with TRBJ1-1; 10 bases match TRBD1. The CDR3 totals 15 residues. Germline V CDR1 and CDR2: MGHDK, SYGVNS. J was trimmed by 4 bases and V by 6 bases; bases with no gene match: 8. CDR3 sequence reads: CASSEPGQGTTEAFF. CDR3 nucleotides: TGTGCCAGCAGCGAACCGGGACAGGGGACCACTGAAGCTTTCTTT.

This clone has only a few counts. The chain has TRBV20-1 and TRBJ1-2; D unresolved. Trimming shortened V by 3 bases and J by 8 bases, and 10 bases separated the two germline ends. Germline loops: CDR1 DFQATT, CDR2 SNEGSKA (reference sequence). The CDR3 consists of 11 residues. CDR3 in amino acids: CSASTRGGYTF. For the CDR3, the DNA is TGCAGTGCTAGTACACGCGGGGGCTACACCTTC.

V and J are TRBV19 and TRBJ1-2; no definite D call. This CDR3 region has 15 residues. Germline V gene sequence: CDR1 LNHDA, CDR2 SQIVND (reference sequence). The ends were cut back, 5 bases at V and 1 base at J, with 14 bases in the middle. The CDR3, as DNA: TGTGCCAGTAGTCCGCAAGGTCGACTTAACTATGGCTACACCTTC. Translation: CASSPQGRLNYGYTF.

The gene calls are TRBV18 and TRBJ2-7; 7 bases map to TRBD2. Trimming at V came to 3 bases and at J to 5 bases, leaving 10 bases not matched to a gene. Looked up from germline, CDR1 is KGHSH and CDR2 is LQKENI. The CDR3 is made up of 15 amino acids. The CDR3 reads CASSPPSLALDEQYF. In DNA form, the CDR3 reads TGTGCCAGCTCACCCCCTTCACTAGCGTTGGACGAGCAGTACTTC.

The V gene is TRBV5-1, the J gene TRBJ1-2; D gene uncertain. V was cut by 4 bases and J by 2 bases, with 18 bases left in between. This CDR3 is built from 16 residues. The germline V gene encodes CDR1 SGHRS and CDR2 YFSETQ. This CDR3 is CASSGPGRGPNYGYTF. Here the CDR3 DNA reads TGCGCCAGCAGCGGCCCGGGCCGAGGGCCCAACTATGGCTACACCTTC.

The chain is built from TRBV6-5 and TRBJ1-2; D gene unclear. The germline V and J ends were trimmed by 6 bases and 3 bases, with 14 bases remaining between them. The CDR3 has 14 amino acids. CDR1 and CDR2 (germline): MNHEY, SVGAGI. The CDR3 reads CASRDGPGDYGYTF. Written as DNA, the CDR3 is TGTGCCAGCAGGGATGGACCCGGGGACTATGGCTACACCTTC.

The CDR3 region is CASSLAGGQETQYF. As DNA, the CDR3 is TGTGCCAGCAGCTTAGCGGGGGGGCAAGAGACCCAGTACTTC. V and J are TRBV7-8 and TRBJ2-5, with TRBD2 matching over 7 bases. The CDR3 is 14 residues long. Per germline, CDR1 SGHVS and CDR2 FQNEAQ. Losses at the gene ends were 0 bases for V and 2 bases for J; bases not matched to a gene: 0.

The gene calls are TRBV2 and TRBJ1-5, with D possibly TRBD1 on 6 matching bases. The CDR3 covers 14 residues. Germline V gene sequence: CDR1 SNHLY, CDR2 FYNNEI. Trimming pared 7 bases from V and 8 bases from J, leaving 18 bases between. CDR3 sequence reads: CASISLRGLEPQHF. In DNA, the CDR3 is TGTGCCAGCATCTCCCTCAGGGGCCTAGAGCCCCAGCATTTT.

The chain carries TRBV28 and TRBJ1-5; D is uncertain. This CDR3 contains 13 residues. V was pared by 3 bases and J by 4 bases, with 7 bases between. Germline V lookup: CDR1 MDHEN, CDR2 SYDVKM. The CDR3 DNA reads TGTGCCAGCAGTTTTCGTCGGAATCAGCCCCAGCATTTT. This sequence encodes CASSFRRNQPQHF.